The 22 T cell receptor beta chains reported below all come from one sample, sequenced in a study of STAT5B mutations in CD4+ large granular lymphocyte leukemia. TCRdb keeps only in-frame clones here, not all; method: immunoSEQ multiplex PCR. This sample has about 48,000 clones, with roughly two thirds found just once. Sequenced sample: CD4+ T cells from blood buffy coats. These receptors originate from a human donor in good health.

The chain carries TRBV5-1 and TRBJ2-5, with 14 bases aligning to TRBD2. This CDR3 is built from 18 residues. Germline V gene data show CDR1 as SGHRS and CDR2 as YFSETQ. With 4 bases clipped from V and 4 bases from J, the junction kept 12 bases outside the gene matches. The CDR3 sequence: CASSLDPTSGGERETQYF. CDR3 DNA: TGCGCCAGCAGCCTCGACCCGACTAGCGGGGGGGAGAGAGAGACCCAGTACTTC. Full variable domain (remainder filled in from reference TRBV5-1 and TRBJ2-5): KAGVTQTPRYLIKTRGQQVTLSCSPISGHRSVSWYQQTPGQGLQFLFEYFSETQRNKGNFPGRFSGRQFSNSRSEMNVSTLELGDSALYLCASSLDPTSGGERETQYFGPGTRLLVL.

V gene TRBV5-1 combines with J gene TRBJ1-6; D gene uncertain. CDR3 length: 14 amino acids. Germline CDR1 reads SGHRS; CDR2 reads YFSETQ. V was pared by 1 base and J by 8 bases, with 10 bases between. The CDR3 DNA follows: TGCGCCAGCAGCTTGACCGAAGTGGATTCACCCCTCCACTTT. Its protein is CASSLTEVDSPLHF. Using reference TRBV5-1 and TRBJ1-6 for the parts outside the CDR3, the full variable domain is KAGVTQTPRYLIKTRGQQVTLSCSPISGHRSVSWYQQTPGQGLQFLFEYFSETQRNKGNFPGRFSGRQFSNSRSEMNVSTLELGDSALYLCASSLTEVDSPLHFGNGTRLTVT.

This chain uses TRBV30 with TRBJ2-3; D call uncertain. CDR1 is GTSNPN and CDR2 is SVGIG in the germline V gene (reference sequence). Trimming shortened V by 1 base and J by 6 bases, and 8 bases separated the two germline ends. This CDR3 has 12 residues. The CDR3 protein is CAWSGTADTQYF. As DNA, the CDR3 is TGTGCCTGGAGTGGAACGGCGGATACGCAGTATTTT.

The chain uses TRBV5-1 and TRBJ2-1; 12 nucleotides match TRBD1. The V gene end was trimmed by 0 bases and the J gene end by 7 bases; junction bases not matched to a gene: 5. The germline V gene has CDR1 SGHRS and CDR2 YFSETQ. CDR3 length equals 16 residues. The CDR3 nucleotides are TGCGCCAGCAGCTTGGGAGGGACAGGGGGCTGGAATGAGCAGTTCTTC. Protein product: CASSLGGTGGWNEQFF.

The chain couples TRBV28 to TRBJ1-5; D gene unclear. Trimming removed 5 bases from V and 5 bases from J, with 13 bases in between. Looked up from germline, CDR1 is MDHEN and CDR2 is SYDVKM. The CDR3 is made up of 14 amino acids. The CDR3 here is CASSPPDLYQPQHF. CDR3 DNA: TGTGCCAGCAGTCCTCCGGATCTTTATCAGCCCCAGCATTTT.

The CDR3 reads CASSSNNSPLHF. The CDR3 region has the DNA TGTGCCAGCAGCTCAAATAATTCACCCCTCCACTTT. V and J are TRBV7-9 and TRBJ1-6; D remains ambiguous. The CDR3 runs to 12 residues. Trimming removed 4 bases from V and 5 bases from J, with 3 bases in between. Per germline, CDR1 SEHNR and CDR2 FQNEAQ (reference sequence).

CDR3 in amino acids: CASSYSADSNYGYTF. CDR3 coding DNA: TGTGCCAGCAGTTACTCAGCGGACAGTAACTATGGCTACACCTTC. The chain uses TRBV6-5 and TRBJ1-2, with D possibly TRBD1 on 6 matching bases. The V and J ends lost 0 bases and 1 base respectively, with 9 bases between them. The CDR3 is 15 residues long. Germline CDR1 is MNHEY and CDR2 is SVGAGI.

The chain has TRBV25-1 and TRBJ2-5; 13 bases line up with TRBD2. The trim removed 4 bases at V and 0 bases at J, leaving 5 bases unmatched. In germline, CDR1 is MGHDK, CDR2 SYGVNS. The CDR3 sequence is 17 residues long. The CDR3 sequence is CASSGTSGGRYQETQYF. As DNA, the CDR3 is TGTGCCAGCAGTGGGACTAGCGGGGGCCGGTACCAAGAGACCCAGTACTTC.

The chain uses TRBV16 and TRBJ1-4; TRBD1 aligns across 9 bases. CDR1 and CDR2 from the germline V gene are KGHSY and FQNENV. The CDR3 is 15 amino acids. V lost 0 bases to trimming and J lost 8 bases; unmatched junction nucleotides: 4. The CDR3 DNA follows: TGTGCCAGCAGCCAATCGGGACAGGGAGGGGAAAAACTGTTTTTT. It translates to CASSQSGQGGEKLFF.

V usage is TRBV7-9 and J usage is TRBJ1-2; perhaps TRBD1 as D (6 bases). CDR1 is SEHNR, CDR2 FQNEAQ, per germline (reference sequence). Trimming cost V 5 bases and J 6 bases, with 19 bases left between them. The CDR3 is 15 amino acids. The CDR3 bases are TGTGCCAGCAGCCCTACAGGGTACGGGGTGAATGGCTACACCTTC. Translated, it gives CASSPTGYGVNGYTF.

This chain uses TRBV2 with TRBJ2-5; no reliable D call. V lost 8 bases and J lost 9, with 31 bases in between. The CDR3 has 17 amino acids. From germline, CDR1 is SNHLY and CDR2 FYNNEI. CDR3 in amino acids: CASGARYDQHHRLAQYF. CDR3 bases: TGTGCCAGCGGCGCCCGTTATGACCAGCACCATAGGTTGGCCCAGTACTTC.

Here the CDR3 DNA reads TGTGCCCCGGGGCCGGGAAACACCATATATTTT. Translated: CAPGPGNTIYF. The chain couples TRBV6-4 to TRBJ1-3; tentative D call: TRBD1 (5 bases). Germline V gene data show CDR1 as MRHNA and CDR2 as SNTAGT. Between the trimmed V and J ends, which lost 11 bases and 4 bases, there was a span of 9 bases. This CDR3 has 11 amino acids.

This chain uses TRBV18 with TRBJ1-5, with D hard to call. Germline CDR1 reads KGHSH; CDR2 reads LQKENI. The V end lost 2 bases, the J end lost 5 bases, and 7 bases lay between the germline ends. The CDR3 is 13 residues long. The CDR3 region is CASSPGEDQPQHF. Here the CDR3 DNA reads TGTGCCAGCTCACCAGGAGAGGATCAGCCCCAGCATTTT.

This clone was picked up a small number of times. CDR3 nucleotides: TGTGCCAGCAGCGTAGGGCCAGCGCCGGCTACCGGGGAGCTGTTTTTT. It is translated as CASSVGPAPATGELFF. The chain is built from TRBV9 and TRBJ2-2; D is uncertain. V dropped 0 bases and J dropped 5 bases, with 14 bases sitting between them. The CDR3 spans 16 residues. The V gene's germline CDR1 is SGDLS and CDR2 YYNGEE.

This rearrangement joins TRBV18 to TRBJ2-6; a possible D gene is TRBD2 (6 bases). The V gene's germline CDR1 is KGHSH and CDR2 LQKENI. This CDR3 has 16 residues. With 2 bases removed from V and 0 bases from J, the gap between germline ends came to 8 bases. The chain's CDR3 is CASSPGGFSGANVLTF. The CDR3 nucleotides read TGTGCCAGCTCACCAGGGGGGTTCTCTGGGGCCAACGTCCTGACTTTC.

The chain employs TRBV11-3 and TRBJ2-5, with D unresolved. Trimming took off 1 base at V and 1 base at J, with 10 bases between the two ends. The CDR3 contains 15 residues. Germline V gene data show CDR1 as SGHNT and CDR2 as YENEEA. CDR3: CASSLGSRAQETQYF. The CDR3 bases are TGTGCCAGCAGCTTAGGGAGTAGGGCCCAAGAGACCCAGTACTTC. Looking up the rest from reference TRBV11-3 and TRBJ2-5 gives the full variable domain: EAGVVQSPRYKIIEKKQPVAFWCNPISGHNTLYWYLQNLGQGPELLIRYENEEAVDDSQLPKDRFSAERLKGVDSTLKIQPAELGDSAVYLCASSLGSRAQETQYFGPGTRLLVL.

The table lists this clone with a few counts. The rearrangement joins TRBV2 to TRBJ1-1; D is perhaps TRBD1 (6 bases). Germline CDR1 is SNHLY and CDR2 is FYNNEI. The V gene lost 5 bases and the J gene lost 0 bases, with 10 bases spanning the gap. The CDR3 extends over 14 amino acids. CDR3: CASSLGQLNTEAFF. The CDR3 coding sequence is TGTGCCAGCAGTCTTGGACAGCTGAACACTGAAGCTTTCTTT.

The CDR3 sequence is CSVKTDREGSYEQYF. CDR3 DNA sequence: TGCAGCGTTAAGACCGACAGGGAAGGCTCCTACGAGCAGTACTTC. V usage is TRBV29-1 and J usage is TRBJ2-7; 7 nucleotides match TRBD1. The CDR3 sequence is 15 residues long. V dropped 5 bases and J dropped 0; count of bases not matched to a gene: 10. CDR1 SQVTM and CDR2 ANQGSEA come from the germline V gene.

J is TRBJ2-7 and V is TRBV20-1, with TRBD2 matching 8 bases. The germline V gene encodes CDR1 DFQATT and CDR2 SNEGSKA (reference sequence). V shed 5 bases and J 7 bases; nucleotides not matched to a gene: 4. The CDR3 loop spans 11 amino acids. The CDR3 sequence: CSALAGIEQYV. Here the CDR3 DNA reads TGCAGTGCTTTAGCGGGGATAGAGCAGTACGTC.

CDR3 region: CASSFKGRPTTDTQYF. Here the CDR3 DNA reads TGTGCCAGCAGCTTCAAGGGTCGTCCAACCACAGATACGCAGTATTTT. The chain is built from TRBV9 and TRBJ2-3, with D unclear. The CDR3 has 16 residues. V was shortened by 4 bases and J by 2 bases, with 17 bases between the two germline ends. The V gene's germline CDR1 is SGDLS and CDR2 YYNGEE.

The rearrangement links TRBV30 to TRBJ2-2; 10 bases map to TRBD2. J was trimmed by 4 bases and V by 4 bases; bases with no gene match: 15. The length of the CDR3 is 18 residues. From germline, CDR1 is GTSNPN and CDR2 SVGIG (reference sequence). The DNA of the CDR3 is TGTGCCTGGACCATCCCCCGGGGTAGCGGGGGGCCCACCGGGGAGCTGTTTTTT. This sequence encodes CAWTIPRGSGGPTGELFF.

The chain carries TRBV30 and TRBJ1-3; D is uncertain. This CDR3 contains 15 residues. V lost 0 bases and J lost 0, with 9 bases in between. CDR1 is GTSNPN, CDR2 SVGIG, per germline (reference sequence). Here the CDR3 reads CAWSVAQSSGNTIYF. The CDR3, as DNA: TGTGCCTGGAGTGTGGCGCAAAGCTCTGGAAACACCATATATTTT.